Following are 3 T cell receptor beta chains from one sample sequenced in a study of cytomegalovirus exposure and HLA in healthy donors. Researchers ran the PCR with 60 Vbeta and 13 Jbeta primers. Measured with immunoSEQ multiplex PCR; TCRdb has only the in-frame clones, and not every one. The sample includes about 200,000 clones, roughly 72% of them seen just once. Material for sequencing was PBMCs. The receptors derive from a man between 25 and 39 years old in good health and CMV-seronegative.

This clone was recorded only once. The CDR3 bases are TGTGCTAGTGGTTTGGTCTTGGGGAGCGGGAGAGGTGAGCAGTTCTTC. Its translation: CASGLVLGSGRGEQFF. V is TRBV12-5 and J is TRBJ2-1; 8 bases are shared with TRBD2. Germline CDR1 is LGHNT and CDR2 is FRNRAP. The length of the CDR3 is 16 residues. J lost 9 bases, V lost 0 bases, and 10 bases had no gene match.

There are a few counts of this clone. The genes are TRBV19 and TRBJ2-6, with 10 bases fitting TRBD2. The CDR3 is 20 residues long. V gave up 6 bases and J gave up 0 bases; unmatched junction bases: 14. Looked up from germline, CDR1 is LNHDA and CDR2 is SQIVND (reference sequence). Here the CDR3 reads CASSTPSKLAGISGANVLTF. Here the CDR3 DNA reads TGTGCCAGTAGCACGCCGAGCAAACTAGCGGGGATCTCTGGGGCCAACGTCCTGACTTTC. The full variable domain, rest sourced from reference TRBV19 and TRBJ2-6, is DGGITQSPKYLFRKEGQNVTLSCEQNLNHDAMYWYRQDPGQGLRLIYYSQIVNDFQKGDIAEGYSVSREKKESFPLTVTSAQKNPTAFYLCASSTPSKLAGISGANVLTFGAGSRLTVL.

This chain uses TRBV11-2 with TRBJ2-1, with D unclear. The germline gives CDR1 SGHAT, CDR2 FQNNGV. Deletions cut 2 bases from V and 9 bases from J, with 14 bases between. This CDR3 contains 14 residues. The CDR3 DNA sequence: TGTGCCAGCAGCTTATTGGCGCTCCGGAGTGAGCAGTTCTTC. It yields the protein CASSLLALRSEQFF.